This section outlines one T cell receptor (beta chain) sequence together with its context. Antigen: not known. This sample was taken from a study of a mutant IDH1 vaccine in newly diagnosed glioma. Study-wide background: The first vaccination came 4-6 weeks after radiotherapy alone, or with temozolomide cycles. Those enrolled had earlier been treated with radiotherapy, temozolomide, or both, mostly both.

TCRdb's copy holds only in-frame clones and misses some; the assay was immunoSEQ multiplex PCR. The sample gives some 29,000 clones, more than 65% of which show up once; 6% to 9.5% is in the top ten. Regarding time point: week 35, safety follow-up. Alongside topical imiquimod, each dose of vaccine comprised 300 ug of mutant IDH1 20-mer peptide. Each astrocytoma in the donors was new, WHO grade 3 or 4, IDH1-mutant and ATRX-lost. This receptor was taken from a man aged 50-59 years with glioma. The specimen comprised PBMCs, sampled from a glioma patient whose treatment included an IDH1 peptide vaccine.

The CDR3 loop reads CSVAGSNYEQYF. The CDR3 DNA follows: TGCAGCGTTGCGGGAAGCAACTACGAGCAGTACTTC. The chain links TRBV29-1 to TRBJ2-7; D perhaps matches TRBD2 (5 bases). This CDR3 has 12 amino acids. The germline V gene has CDR1 SQVTM and CDR2 ANQGSEA. The V gene lost 4 bases and the J gene lost 3 bases, with 10 bases spanning the gap.